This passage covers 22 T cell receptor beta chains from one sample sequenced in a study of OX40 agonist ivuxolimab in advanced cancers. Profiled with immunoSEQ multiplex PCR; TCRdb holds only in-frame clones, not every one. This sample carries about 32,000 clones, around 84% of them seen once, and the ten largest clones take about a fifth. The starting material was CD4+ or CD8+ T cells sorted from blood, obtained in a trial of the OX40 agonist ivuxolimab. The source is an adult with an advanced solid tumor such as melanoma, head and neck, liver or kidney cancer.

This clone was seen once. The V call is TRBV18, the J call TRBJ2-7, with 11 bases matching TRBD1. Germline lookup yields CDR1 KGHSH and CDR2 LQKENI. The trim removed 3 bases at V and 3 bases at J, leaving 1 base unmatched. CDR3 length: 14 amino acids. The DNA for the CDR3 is TGTGCCAGCTCACCCGGGACAGGGGGCTACGAGCAGTACTTC. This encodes CASSPGTGGYEQYF.

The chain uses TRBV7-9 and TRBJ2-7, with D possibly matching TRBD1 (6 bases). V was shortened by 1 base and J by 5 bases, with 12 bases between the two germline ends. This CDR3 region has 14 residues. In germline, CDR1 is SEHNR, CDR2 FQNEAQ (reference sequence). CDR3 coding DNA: TGTGCCAGCAGCTTAGTAGGGGGACAAGACGAGCAGTACTTC. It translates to CASSLVGGQDEQYF.

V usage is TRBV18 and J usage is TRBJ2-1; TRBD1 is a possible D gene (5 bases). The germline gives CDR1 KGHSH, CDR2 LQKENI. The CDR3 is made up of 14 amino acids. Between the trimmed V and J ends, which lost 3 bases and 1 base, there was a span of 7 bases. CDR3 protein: CASSPTASYNEQFF. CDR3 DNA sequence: TGTGCCAGCTCACCGACAGCTTCCTACAATGAGCAGTTCTTC.

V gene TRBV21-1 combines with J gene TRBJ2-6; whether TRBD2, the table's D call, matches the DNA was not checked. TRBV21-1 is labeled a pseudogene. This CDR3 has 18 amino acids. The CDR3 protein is CASSNREVSHSGANVLTF. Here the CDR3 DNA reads TGTGCCAGCAGCAATAGGGAGGTATCCCACTCTGGGGCCAACGTCCTGACTTTC.

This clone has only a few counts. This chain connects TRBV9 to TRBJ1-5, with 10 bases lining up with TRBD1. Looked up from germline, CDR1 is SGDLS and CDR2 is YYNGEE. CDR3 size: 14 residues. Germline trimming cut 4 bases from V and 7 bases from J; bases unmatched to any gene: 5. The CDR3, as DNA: TGTGCCAGCAGCCCGCGGACAGGGGGACAGCCCCAGCATTTT. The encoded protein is CASSPRTGGQPQHF.

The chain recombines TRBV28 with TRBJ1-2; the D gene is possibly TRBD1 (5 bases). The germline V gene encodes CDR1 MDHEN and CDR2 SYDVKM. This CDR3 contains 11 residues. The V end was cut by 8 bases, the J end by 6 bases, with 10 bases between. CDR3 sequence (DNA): TGTGCCAGCTCCTTGGGGCATGGCTACACCTTC. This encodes CASSLGHGYTF.

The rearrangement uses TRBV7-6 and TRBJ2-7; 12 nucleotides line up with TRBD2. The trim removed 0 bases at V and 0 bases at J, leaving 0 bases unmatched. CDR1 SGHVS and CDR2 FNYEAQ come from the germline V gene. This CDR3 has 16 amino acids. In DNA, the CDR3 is TGTGCCAGCAGCTTAGCGACTAGCGGGAGCTCCTACGAGCAGTACTTC. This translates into CASSLATSGSSYEQYF.

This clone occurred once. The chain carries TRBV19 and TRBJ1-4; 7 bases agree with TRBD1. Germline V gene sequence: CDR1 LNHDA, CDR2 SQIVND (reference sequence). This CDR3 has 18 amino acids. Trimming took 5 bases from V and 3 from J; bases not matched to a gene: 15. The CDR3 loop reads CASSPIPPAGGPNEKLFF. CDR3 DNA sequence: TGTGCCAGTAGTCCTATTCCCCCCGCAGGGGGTCCTAATGAAAAACTGTTTTTT. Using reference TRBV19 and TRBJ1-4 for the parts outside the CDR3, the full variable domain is DGGITQSPKYLFRKEGQNVTLSCEQNLNHDAMYWYRQDPGQGLRLIYYSQIVNDFQKGDIAEGYSVSREKKESFPLTVTSAQKNPTAFYLCASSPIPPAGGPNEKLFFGSGTQLSVL.

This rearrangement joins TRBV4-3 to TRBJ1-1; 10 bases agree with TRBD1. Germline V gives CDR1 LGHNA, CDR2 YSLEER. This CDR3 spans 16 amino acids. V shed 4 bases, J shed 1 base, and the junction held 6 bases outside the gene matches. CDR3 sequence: CASSPGTGAWNTEAFF. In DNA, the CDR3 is TGCGCCAGCAGCCCCGGGACAGGGGCCTGGAACACTGAAGCTTTCTTT.

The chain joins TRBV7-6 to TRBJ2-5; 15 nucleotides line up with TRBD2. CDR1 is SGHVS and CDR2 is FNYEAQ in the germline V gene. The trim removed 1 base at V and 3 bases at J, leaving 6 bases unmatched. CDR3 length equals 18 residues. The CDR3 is CASSLGWTSGGDKETQYF. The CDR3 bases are TGTGCCAGCAGCTTAGGATGGACTAGCGGGGGGGATAAAGAGACCCAGTACTTC.

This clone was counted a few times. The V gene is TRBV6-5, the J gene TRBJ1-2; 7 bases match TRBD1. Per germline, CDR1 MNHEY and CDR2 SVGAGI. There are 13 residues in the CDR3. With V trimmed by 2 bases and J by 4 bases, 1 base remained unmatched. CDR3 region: CASSYGQAYGYTF. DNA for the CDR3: TGTGCCAGCAGTTACGGACAGGCCTATGGCTACACCTTC.

CDR3 residues: CASSPTRNTQYF. The DNA for the CDR3 is TGTGCCAGCAGCCCCACTAGGAATACGCAGTATTTT. The chain uses TRBV13 and TRBJ2-3; D may be TRBD2 (5 bases). This CDR3 is built from 12 residues. Germline V gene sequence: CDR1 PRHDT, CDR2 FYEKMQ (reference sequence). Between the trimmed V and J ends, which lost 5 bases and 7 bases, there was a span of 10 bases.

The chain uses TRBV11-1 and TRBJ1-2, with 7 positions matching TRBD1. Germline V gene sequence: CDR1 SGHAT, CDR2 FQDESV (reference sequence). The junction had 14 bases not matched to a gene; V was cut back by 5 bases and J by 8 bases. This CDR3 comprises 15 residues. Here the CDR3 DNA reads TGTGCCAGCAGCCGAAGGAGACAGGGCGAGAAAGGCTACACCTTC. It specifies CASSRRRQGEKGYTF.

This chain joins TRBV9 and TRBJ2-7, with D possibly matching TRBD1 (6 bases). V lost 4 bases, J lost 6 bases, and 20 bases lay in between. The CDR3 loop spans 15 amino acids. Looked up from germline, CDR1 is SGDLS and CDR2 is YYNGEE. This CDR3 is CASSPRDEAGVEQYF. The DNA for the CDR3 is TGTGCCAGCAGCCCCCGAGATGAGGCAGGGGTCGAGCAGTACTTC.

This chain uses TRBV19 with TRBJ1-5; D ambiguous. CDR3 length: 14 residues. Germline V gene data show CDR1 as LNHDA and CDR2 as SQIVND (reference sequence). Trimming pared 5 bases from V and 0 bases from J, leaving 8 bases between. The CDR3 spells CASSGQYSNQPQHF. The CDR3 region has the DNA TGTGCCAGTAGTGGGCAGTATAGCAATCAGCCCCAGCATTTT.

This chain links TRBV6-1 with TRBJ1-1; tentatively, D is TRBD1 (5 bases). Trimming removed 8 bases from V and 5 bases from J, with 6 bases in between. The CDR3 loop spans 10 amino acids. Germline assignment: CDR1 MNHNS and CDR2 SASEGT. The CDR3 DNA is TGTGCCAGCGAGGGGACTGAAGCTTTCTTT. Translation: CASEGTEAFF.

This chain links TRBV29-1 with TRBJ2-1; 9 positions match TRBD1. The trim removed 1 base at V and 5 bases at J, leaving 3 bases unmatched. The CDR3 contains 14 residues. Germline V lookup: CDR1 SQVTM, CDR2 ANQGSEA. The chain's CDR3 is CSVEGTGEDNEQFF. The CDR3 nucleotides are TGCAGCGTTGAAGGGACAGGGGAGGACAATGAGCAGTTCTTC.

CDR3 in amino acids: CASSIISHEQFF. The CDR3 DNA follows: TGTGCCAGTAGTATAATTAGCCATGAGCAGTTCTTC. The V and J genes are TRBV19 and TRBJ2-1; D is uncertain. The CDR3 runs to 12 residues. In germline, CDR1 is LNHDA, CDR2 SQIVND (reference sequence). V lost 2 bases to trimming and J lost 8 bases, with 7 bases between them. Complete variable domain (other parts from reference TRBV19 and TRBJ2-1): DGGITQSPKYLFRKEGQNVTLSCEQNLNHDAMYWYRQDPGQGLRLIYYSQIVNDFQKGDIAEGYSVSREKKESFPLTVTSAQKNPTAFYLCASSIISHEQFFGPGTRLTVL.

The CDR3: CSAITDTQYF. The CDR3, as DNA: TGCAGTGCTATAACAGATACGCAGTATTTT. J is TRBJ2-3 and V is TRBV20-1; the D is unclear. CDR1 is DFQATT and CDR2 is SNEGSKA in the germline V gene (reference sequence). This CDR3 comprises 10 residues. With 4 bases removed from V and 3 bases from J, the gap between germline ends came to 2 bases.

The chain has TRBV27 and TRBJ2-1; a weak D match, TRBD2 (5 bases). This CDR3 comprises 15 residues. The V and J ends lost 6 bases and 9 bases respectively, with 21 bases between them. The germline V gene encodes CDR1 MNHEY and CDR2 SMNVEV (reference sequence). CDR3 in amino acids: CASRPPGSPRGEQFF. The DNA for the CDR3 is TGTGCCAGCAGGCCTCCCGGGTCGCCTCGGGGTGAGCAGTTCTTC.

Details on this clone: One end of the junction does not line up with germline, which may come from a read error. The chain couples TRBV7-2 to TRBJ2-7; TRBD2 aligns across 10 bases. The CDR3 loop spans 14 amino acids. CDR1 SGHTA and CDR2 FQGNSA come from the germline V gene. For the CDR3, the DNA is TGTGCCAGCAGCGTAGCGGGAGGTGGGTCCGAGCAGTACTTC. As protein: CASSVAGGGSEQYF.

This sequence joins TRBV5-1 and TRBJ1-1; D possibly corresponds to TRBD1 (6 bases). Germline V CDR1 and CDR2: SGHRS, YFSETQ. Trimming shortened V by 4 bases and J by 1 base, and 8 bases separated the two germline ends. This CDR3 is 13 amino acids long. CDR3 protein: CASSTRGNTEAFF. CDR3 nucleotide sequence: TGCGCCAGCAGCACCAGGGGGAACACTGAAGCTTTCTTT.